This T cell receptor beta chain was sequenced in a study of blood T cells in healthy people across ages. This clonotype occurred a few times. What it binds is not known. Study-level points and caveats: Strong correlation existed between TCR beta diversity and naive T cell percentage.

A second 7 to 11 cycle PCR used barcoded and J-beta primers. TCRdb used MiXCR to reprocess the 5' RACE reads, holding one entry per CDR3 protein. Of approximately 800,000 distinct CDR3 sequences listed, roughly 25% are singletons. This CDR3 spans 15 amino acids. Germline CDR1 SGHRS, CDR2 YFSETQ. These data were also filed under a second study, of T cells of mothers and their children. Per that paper: A few healthy Caucasian mothers served as donors, and their six children did as well. Over 9.5 million reads per mother and around 3 million per child were obtained. T cell clones that were persistent and microchimeric went undetected.

The genes are TRBV5-1 and TRBJ2-5; 10 bases agree with TRBD1. The J call may be in error: the DNA end matches TRBJ2-7 better. The TCR originated in a boy between 10 and 17 years old in good health. Source material: blood. CDR3 sequence: CASSLSGQGSYEQYF. The CDR3 bases are TGCGCCAGCAGCCTATCGGGACAGGGGAGTTACGAGCAGTACTTC.